These 24 T cell receptor beta chains came from one sample sequenced in a study of OX40 agonist ivuxolimab in advanced cancers. TCRdb's copy holds only in-frame clones and misses some; the assay was immunoSEQ multiplex PCR. The table has 26,000 or so clones, approximately 91% seen once. This material consisted of CD4+ or CD8+ T cells sorted from blood, taken in a trial of the OX40 agonist ivuxolimab. The receptors here all came from an adult with an advanced solid tumor such as melanoma, head and neck, liver or kidney cancer.

V is TRBV5-1 and J is TRBJ2-7; D call uncertain. The CDR3 runs 13 residues. Looked up from germline, CDR1 is SGHRS and CDR2 is YFSETQ. Trimming took 3 bases from V and 3 from J, leaving 10 bases between them. As DNA, the CDR3 is TGCGCCAGCAGCTGGAGCAGGTTCTACGAGCAGTACTTC. Translated: CASSWSRFYEQYF.

The chain has TRBV7-3 and TRBJ2-2; 7 bases fit TRBD1. CDR1 SGHTA and CDR2 FQGTGA come from the germline V gene. The CDR3 length is 15 residues. Unmatched junction bases numbered 5, after V lost 2 bases and J lost 5 bases. Written as DNA, the CDR3 is TGTGCCAGCAGCTTATTCGACAGGGCTACCGGGGAGCTGTTTTTT. Amino acid sequence: CASSLFDRATGELFF.

The gene calls are TRBV7-9 and TRBJ2-3, with 8 positions matching TRBD2. The germline V gene encodes CDR1 SEHNR and CDR2 FQNEAQ (reference sequence). V lost 5 bases, J lost 3 bases, and 7 bases stayed unmatched. This CDR3 region has 15 residues. CDR3 region: CASSKTSGATDTQYF. The CDR3 region has the DNA TGTGCCAGCAGCAAAACTAGCGGAGCTACAGATACGCAGTATTTT.

The rearrangement links TRBV10-3 to TRBJ2-7, with 11 bases aligning to TRBD1. Trimming took 10 bases from V and 2 from J; bases not matched to a gene: 4. The length of the CDR3 is 13 residues. Germline V CDR1 and CDR2: ENHRY, SYGVKD. The CDR3 region is CATGQGGAYEQYF. CDR3 sequence (DNA): TGTGCCACGGGACAGGGGGGAGCCTACGAGCAGTACTTC.

The V and J genes are TRBV27 and TRBJ2-3; D remains unclear. In germline, CDR1 is MNHEY, CDR2 SMNVEV (reference sequence). This CDR3 is 15 amino acids long. V lost 4 bases, J lost 2 bases, and 13 bases lay in between. The CDR3 is CASSWSAHYTDTQYF. As DNA, the CDR3 is TGTGCCAGCAGTTGGTCCGCCCATTACACAGATACGCAGTATTTT.

V is TRBV9 and J is TRBJ2-3, with 11 nucleotides matching TRBD2. The junction had 4 bases not matched to a gene; V was cut back by 2 bases and J by 2 bases. Germline V gene sequence: CDR1 SGDLS, CDR2 YYNGEE. The CDR3 runs 16 residues. The CDR3 nucleotides are TGTGCCAGCAGCGTGTCGGGACTAGCGGACACAGATACGCAGTATTTT. This gives the protein CASSVSGLADTDTQYF. The whole variable domain, remainder taken from reference TRBV9 and TRBJ2-3, is DSGVTQTPKHLITATGQRVTLRCSPRSGDLSVYWYQQSLDQGLQFLIQYYNGEERAKGNILERFSAQQFPDLHSELNLSSLELGDSALYFCASSVSGLADTDTQYFGPGTRLTVL.

The gene calls are TRBV30 and TRBJ2-7; 8 bases agree with TRBD1. Germline V gene sequence: CDR1 GTSNPN, CDR2 SVGIG (reference sequence). Germline trimming cut 2 bases from V and 5 bases from J; bases unmatched to any gene: 5. This CDR3 is 13 amino acids long. CDR3 amino acids: CAWSQQGGDEQYF. CDR3 coding DNA: TGTGCCTGGAGTCAACAGGGGGGCGACGAGCAGTACTTC. Full variable domain (remainder filled in from reference TRBV30 and TRBJ2-7): SQTIHQWPATLVQPVGSPLSLECTVEGTSNPNLYWYRQAAGRGLQLLFYSVGIGQISSEVPQNLSASRPQDRQFILSSKKLLLSDSGFYLCAWSQQGGDEQYFGPGTRLTVT.

This clone was found a few times. This chain joins TRBV9 and TRBJ2-3, with no clear D. CDR1 is SGDLS and CDR2 is YYNGEE in the germline V gene. Trimming removed 3 bases from V and 6 bases from J, with 17 bases in between. The CDR3 loop spans 15 amino acids. The CDR3 loop is CASSADRVTKDTQYF. CDR3 nucleotides: TGTGCCAGCAGCGCGGACCGGGTAACCAAGGATACGCAGTATTTT.

The CDR3 DNA sequence: TGTGCCAGCAGCTTCGGGGGGCTAGCGGGACCCCTGTACAATGAGCAGTTCTTC. It codes for CASSFGGLAGPLYNEQFF. The V call is TRBV7-9, the J call TRBJ2-1; 9 bases are a match to TRBD2. Trimming removed 3 bases from V and 4 bases from J; junction bases left unmatched: 13. Germline V lookup: CDR1 SEHNR, CDR2 FQNEAQ (reference sequence). The length of the CDR3 is 18 residues.

The chain combines TRBV25-1 with TRBJ2-6; D is ambiguous. Trimming shortened V by 4 bases and J by 3 bases, and 7 bases separated the two germline ends. Germline V CDR1 and CDR2: MGHDK, SYGVNS. The CDR3 is made up of 14 amino acids. The chain's CDR3 is CASSVGYGANVLTF. CDR3 coding DNA: TGTGCCAGCAGTGTCGGGTATGGGGCCAACGTCCTGACTTTC.

J is TRBJ2-3 and V is TRBV5-6; D is uncertain. Trimming stripped 3 bases from V and 6 bases from J, with 8 bases between. The germline V gene has CDR1 SGHDT and CDR2 YYEEEE. The CDR3 is 12 amino acids. CDR3 bases: TGTGCCAGCAGCTCCTGGACGGATACGCAGTATTTT. The encoded protein is CASSSWTDTQYF.

This clone is a singleton in its sample. The rearrangement links TRBV2 to TRBJ2-1; 8 bases are a match to TRBD2. V dropped 2 bases and J dropped 4; count of bases not matched to a gene: 13. The CDR3 loop spans 18 amino acids. Germline V CDR1 and CDR2: SNHLY, FYNNEI. For the CDR3, the DNA is TGTGCCAGCAGTGAAATGGGGATCAGCGGGGGAGTTTACAATGAGCAGTTCTTC. Encoded protein: CASSEMGISGGVYNEQFF.

This chain joins TRBV6-5 and TRBJ2-1, with D possibly being TRBD2 (6 bases). Germline lookup yields CDR1 MNHEY and CDR2 SVGAGI. The CDR3 runs 16 residues. V was cut by 0 bases and J by 4 bases, with 13 bases left in between. The CDR3 DNA reads as TGTGCCAGCAGTTACTCGTTTAGCGGAATTTACAATGAGCAGTTCTTC. Its translation is CASSYSFSGIYNEQFF.

The CDR3 region has the DNA TGTGCCAGCAGCCCAGTGGTGCGCCAGGGCCTCCAAGAGACCCAGTACTTC. Translation gives CASSPVVRQGLQETQYF. The chain recombines TRBV7-9 with TRBJ2-5; maybe TRBD1 (5 bases). This CDR3 spans 17 amino acids. The V end lost 5 bases, the J end lost 1 base, and 20 bases lay between the germline ends. Per germline, CDR1 SEHNR and CDR2 FQNEAQ (reference sequence).

In this sample, this clone turned up once. The chain has TRBV13 and TRBJ1-1; 7 positions match TRBD1. With 5 bases clipped from V and 2 bases from J, the junction kept 11 bases outside the gene matches. The CDR3 is 16 amino acids. CDR1 PRHDT and CDR2 FYEKMQ come from the germline V gene (reference sequence). The CDR3 nucleotides read TGTGCCAGCAGCCCACGGGACAGAGAAGCTAACACTGAAGCTTTCTTT. Protein: CASSPRDREANTEAFF. Full variable domain (rest looked up from reference TRBV13 and TRBJ1-1): AAGVIQSPRHLIKEKRETATLKCYPIPRHDTVYWYQQGPGQDPQFLISFYEKMQSDKGSIPDRFSAQQFSDYHSELNMSSLELGDSALYFCASSPRDREANTEAFFGQGTRLTVV.

The genes are TRBV7-6 and TRBJ1-2; perhaps TRBD1 as D (5 bases). The CDR3 is 13 amino acids. From germline, CDR1 is SGHVS and CDR2 FNYEAQ. Deletions cut 3 bases from V and 1 base from J, with 6 bases between. The CDR3 DNA follows: TGTGCCAGCAGCTTCGGACATAACTATGGCTACACCTTC. Its protein product is CASSFGHNYGYTF. Together with reference TRBV7-6 and TRBJ1-2, the CDR3 gives the full variable domain: GAGVSQSPRYKVTKRGQDVALRCDPISGHVSLYWYRQALGQGPEFLTYFNYEAQQDKSGLPNDRFSAERPEGSISTLTIQRTEQRDSAMYRCASSFGHNYGYTFGSGTRLTVV.

CDR3 loop: CASRPGQDNYEQYF. The CDR3 DNA sequence: TGTGCCAGTAGACCGGGACAGGATAACTACGAGCAGTACTTC. This rearrangement joins TRBV19 to TRBJ2-7, with TRBD1 identical over 8 bases. This CDR3 contains 14 residues. Germline-derived CDR1 and CDR2 are LNHDA and SQIVND (reference sequence). The J segment lost 3 bases and the V segment lost 6 bases, leaving 7 bases of the junction unmatched.

The rearrangement uses TRBV15 and TRBJ2-7; no clear D gene. Trimming left V 0 bases short and J 2 bases short, with 11 bases between. The CDR3 has 15 amino acids. Germline assignment: CDR1 LNHNV and CDR2 YYDKDF (reference sequence). The chain's CDR3 is CATSRDRANPYEQYF. DNA for the CDR3: TGTGCCACCAGCAGAGATCGGGCTAACCCCTACGAGCAGTACTTC.

The chain combines TRBV7-6 with TRBJ1-1; no clear D gene. Looked up from germline, CDR1 is SGHVS and CDR2 is FNYEAQ. CDR3 length: 13 amino acids. V was cut by 5 bases and J by 4 bases, with 11 bases left in between. CDR3 nucleotides: TGTGCCAGCAGCCCCCCTGCGAGCACTGAAGCTTTCTTT. Protein product: CASSPPASTEAFF.

J is TRBJ2-7 and V is TRBV5-4; TRBD2 is a possible D gene (7 bases). V was trimmed by 5 bases and J by 3 bases, leaving 15 bases between them. Germline CDR1 and CDR2: SGHNT and YYREEE (reference sequence). The CDR3 has 14 residues. The CDR3 nucleotides are TGTGCCAGCAGGATGAGGGGGGGTGACTACGAGCAGTACTTC. Residues: CASRMRGGDYEQYF. The whole variable domain, remainder taken from reference TRBV5-4 and TRBJ2-7, is ETGVTQSPTHLIKTRGQQVTLRCSSQSGHNTVSWYQQALGQGPQFIFQYYREEENGRGNFPPRFSGLQFPNYSSELNVNALELDDSALYLCASRMRGGDYEQYFGPGTRLTVT.

The rearrangement joins TRBV5-1 to TRBJ1-4; weak D call: TRBD1 (6 bases). Germline lookup yields CDR1 SGHRS and CDR2 YFSETQ. The CDR3 loop spans 14 amino acids. V lost 3 bases and J 2 bases, leaving 8 bases between the germline ends. CDR3 DNA sequence: TGCGCCAGCAGCTACACAGGGACTAATGAAAAACTGTTTTTT. Its protein is CASSYTGTNEKLFF.

This sequence joins TRBV5-1 and TRBJ2-7, with 7 nucleotides matching TRBD1. Germline V gene lookup returns CDR1 SGHRS and CDR2 YFSETQ. V gave up 3 bases and J gave up 2 bases; unmatched junction bases: 5. The CDR3 is 14 residues long. The CDR3 DNA follows: TGCGCCAGCAGCTCGGGGACAGAGACCTACGAGCAGTACTTC. Translation: CASSSGTETYEQYF.

This CDR3 reads CASSGLAGGLYEQYF. The CDR3 DNA reads TGTGCCAGCAGCGGACTAGCGGGGGGCCTCTACGAGCAGTACTTC. V is TRBV5-4 and J is TRBJ2-7; TRBD2 matches at 14 bases. Germline CDR1 reads SGHNT; CDR2 reads YYREEE (reference sequence). The CDR3 loop spans 15 amino acids. The V and J ends lost 4 bases and 3 bases, in that order; junction bases with no gene match: 3.

The chain has TRBV4-1 and TRBJ1-6; weak D call: TRBD1 (5 bases). From germline, CDR1 is MGHRA and CDR2 YSYEKL. Trimming removed 0 bases from V and 2 bases from J, with 11 bases in between. The CDR3 runs 17 residues. This CDR3 reads CASSQDRGGPYNSPLHF. The CDR3 coding sequence is TGCGCCAGCAGCCAAGATCGGGGGGGTCCCTATAATTCACCCCTCCACTTT.